Following are 24 T cell receptor beta chains from one sample sequenced in a study of spatial heterogeneity in lung cancer. Time point indicated: sample taken at primary tumor resection. In each case, whole RNA from tumor, nontumor lung or frozen PBMC was sequenced unsorted. TCRdb re-analysed the 5' RACE reads in MiXCR, keeping a single row per CDR3 protein. This table has over 3,500 distinct CDR3 sequences, approximately 20% appearing once. This material consisted of PBMCs, taken at surgery. The origin of the receptors is a male donor with early-stage non-small cell lung cancer.

The V gene is TRBV5-4, the J gene TRBJ1-1; D gene uncertain. CDR3 length: 15 residues. V lost 0 bases, J lost 1 base, and 10 bases lay in between. CDR1 and CDR2 (germline): SGHNT, YYREEE (reference sequence). As DNA, the CDR3 is TGTGCCAGCAGCTTGGTCGGGGAGGGGAACACTGAAGCTTTCTTT. The encoded protein is CASSLVGEGNTEAFF.

This clonotype was recorded many times. V is TRBV7-9 and J is TRBJ2-6; D uncertain. The ends were cut back, 5 bases at V and 6 bases at J, with 8 bases in the middle. Per the germline V gene, CDR1 is SEHNR and CDR2 is FQNEAQ (reference sequence). The CDR3 spans 13 residues. For the CDR3, the DNA is TGTGCCAGCAGCGGGTTAGCGGCCAACGTCCTGACTTTC. The encoded protein is CASSGLAANVLTF.

By its share, this clonotype is medium-sized. The chain recombines TRBV24-1 with TRBJ2-2, with D unresolved. Trimming pared 6 bases from V and 3 bases from J, leaving 4 bases between. Germline CDR1 reads KGHDR; CDR2 reads SFDVKD. This CDR3 comprises 12 residues. The DNA for the CDR3 is TGTGCCACCAGTCCAGACACCGGGGAGCTGTTTTTT. It translates to CATSPDTGELFF.

This clonotype was seen a handful of times. The CDR3 loop reads CASRGTSGQETQYF. The CDR3 DNA follows: TGTGCCAGCAGAGGGACTAGCGGGCAAGAGACCCAGTACTTC. This chain connects TRBV18 to TRBJ2-5, with 12 bases fitting TRBD2. Germline trimming cut 8 bases from V and 2 bases from J; bases unmatched to any gene: 3. CDR1 and CDR2 from the germline V gene are KGHSH and LQKENI. This CDR3 has 14 residues. The complete variable domain, with remaining parts taken from reference TRBV18 and TRBJ2-5, reads NAGVMQNPRHLVRRRGQEARLRCSPMKGHSHVYWYRQLPEEGLKFMVYLQKENIIDESGMPKERFSAEFPKEGPSILRIQQVVRGDSAAYFCASRGTSGQETQYFGPGTRLLVL.

V is TRBV20-1 and J is TRBJ2-3; 7 positions match TRBD1. The germline V gene encodes CDR1 DFQATT and CDR2 SNEGSKA (reference sequence). The V and J ends lost 3 bases and 4 bases, in that order; junction bases with no gene match: 7. The CDR3 runs to 14 residues. This chain's CDR3 is CSARGDRDPDTQYF. The CDR3 coding sequence is TGCAGTGCTAGGGGCGACAGGGATCCAGATACGCAGTATTTT.

This clonotype has more than one count but fewer than ten. This sequence joins TRBV7-2 and TRBJ1-6; maybe TRBD1 (5 bases). Germline assignment: CDR1 SGHTA and CDR2 FQGNSA. This CDR3 is 14 amino acids long. V lost 8 bases, J lost 13 bases, and 21 bases lay in between. As DNA, the CDR3 is TGTGCCAGCGGGCGCGACAGCCGAAAGGCTCCCCTCCACTTT. This encodes CASGRDSRKAPLHF.

The gene calls are TRBV18 and TRBJ1-4, with 7 bases matching TRBD1. This CDR3 region has 15 residues. The junction had 8 bases not matched to a gene; V was cut back by 3 bases and J by 7 bases. Germline CDR1 reads KGHSH; CDR2 reads LQKENI. The CDR3 DNA sequence: TGTGCCAGCTCACCCGAACCGGGACAGTTTGAAAAACTGTTTTTT. This translates into CASSPEPGQFEKLFF.

CDR3 residues: CASSPDRGIGYTF. As DNA, the CDR3 is TGTGCCAGCTCACCCGACAGGGGGATCGGCTACACCTTC. The chain has TRBV18 and TRBJ1-2; 9 nucleotides line up with TRBD1. V lost 3 bases and J lost 8; bases outside the gene matches: 4. This CDR3 has 13 residues. CDR1 is KGHSH, CDR2 LQKENI, per germline. Supplemented by reference TRBV18 and TRBJ1-2, the full variable domain reads NAGVMQNPRHLVRRRGQEARLRCSPMKGHSHVYWYRQLPEEGLKFMVYLQKENIIDESGMPKERFSAEFPKEGPSILRIQQVVRGDSAAYFCASSPDRGIGYTFGSGTRLTVV.

There are a few counts of this clonotype. The chain joins TRBV20-1 to TRBJ1-5, with 9 bases that match TRBD1. The CDR3 extends over 14 amino acids. Germline trimming cut 6 bases from V and 4 bases from J; bases unmatched to any gene: 7. Germline V gene sequence: CDR1 DFQATT, CDR2 SNEGSKA (reference sequence). CDR3 sequence (DNA): TGCAGTGCCCGTACAGGGGGCGGTAATCAGCCCCAGCATTTT. Translation: CSARTGGGNQPQHF.

The sample holds a few counts of this clonotype. This chain connects TRBV7-3 to TRBJ1-1; D remains unclear. Germline CDR1 SGHTA, CDR2 FQGTGA. The CDR3 is made up of 15 amino acids. V lost 0 bases and J 5 bases, leaving 13 bases between the germline ends. The CDR3 coding sequence is TGTGCCAGCAGCTTAACGGCGCCGGGAGTAACTGAAGCTTTCTTT. It translates to CASSLTAPGVTEAFF.

The V gene is TRBV29-1, the J gene TRBJ1-1; D is undetermined. Germline-derived CDR1 and CDR2 are SQVTM and ANQGSEA. The V end lost 3 bases, the J end lost 4 bases, and 9 bases lay between the germline ends. The CDR3 is 12 amino acids. The CDR3 sequence: CSVERSGTEAFF. CDR3 DNA sequence: TGCAGCGTTGAGAGGTCAGGCACTGAAGCTTTCTTT. Based on the CDR3 plus reference TRBV29-1 and TRBJ1-1, the full variable domain is SAVISQKPSRDICQRGTSLTIQCQVDSQVTMMFWYRQQPGQSLTLIATANQGSEATYESGFVIDKFPISRPNLTFSTLTVSNMSPEDSSIYLCSVERSGTEAFFGQGTRLTVV.

The J gene is TRBJ2-1, the V gene TRBV5-1, with 9 bases that match TRBD2. Germline CDR1 SGHRS, CDR2 YFSETQ. This CDR3 is built from 16 residues. V lost 2 bases, J lost 7 bases, and 10 bases stayed unmatched. This chain's CDR3 is CASSLGAGGHWNEQFF. The CDR3 DNA reads as TGCGCCAGCAGCTTAGGAGCGGGAGGCCACTGGAATGAGCAGTTCTTC.

CDR3 amino acids: CSARSERTEAFF. The CDR3 DNA is TGCAGTGCTAGGTCAGAAAGAACTGAAGCTTTCTTT. The chain joins TRBV20-1 to TRBJ1-1; D is unclear. This CDR3 is 12 amino acids long. Germline lookup yields CDR1 DFQATT and CDR2 SNEGSKA (reference sequence). Deletions cut 3 bases from V and 5 bases from J, with 10 bases between.

This clonotype was recorded many times. This rearrangement joins TRBV12-3 or TRBV12-4 to TRBJ2-7; D call uncertain. Trimming cost V 3 bases and J 1 base, with 7 bases left between them. The length of the CDR3 is 13 residues. In nucleotides, the CDR3 is TGTGCCAGCAGTTTCTCGCGATCCTACGAGCAGTACTTC. This sequence encodes CASSFSRSYEQYF.

Only a few counts were recorded for this clonotype. The J gene is TRBJ1-5, the V gene TRBV7-9; D is ambiguous. Per the germline V gene, CDR1 is SEHNR and CDR2 is FQNEAQ (reference sequence). The CDR3 length is 13 residues. V was cut by 2 bases and J by 2 bases, with 4 bases left in between. For the CDR3, the DNA is TGTGCCAGCAGCTTAACAGGCAATCAGCCCCAGCATTTT. Protein: CASSLTGNQPQHF.

The V gene is TRBV25-1, the J gene TRBJ2-1; no clear D gene. V was pared by 2 bases and J by 3 bases, with 14 bases between. Per germline, CDR1 MGHDK and CDR2 SYGVNS. The CDR3 consists of 16 residues. CDR3 in DNA: TGTGCCAGCAGTGAAGATCGGGCTGCCTACTACAATGAGCAGTTCTTC. Encoded protein: CASSEDRAAYYNEQFF. Combining the CDR3 with reference TRBV25-1 and TRBJ2-1 gives the whole variable domain EADIYQTPRYLVIGTGKKITLECSQTMGHDKMYWYQQDPGMELHLIHYSYGVNSTEKGDLSSESTVSRIRTEHFPLTLESARPSHTSQYLCASSEDRAAYYNEQFFGPGTRLTVL.

This clonotype was seen more than once but under ten times. This chain uses TRBV10-2 with TRBJ2-2; TRBD1 matches 7 bases. The CDR3 runs to 15 residues. V shed 7 bases, J shed 6 bases, and the junction held 11 bases outside the gene matches. The germline CDR1 and CDR2 sequences are WSHSY and SAAADI. For the CDR3, the DNA is TGCGCCAGCACCAGACAGGGCAGTGGGGCCGGGGAGCTGTTTTTT. Its translation is CASTRQGSGAGELFF.

By share, this clonotype ranks as medium-sized. The chain joins TRBV3-1 to TRBJ2-3, with TRBD2 as a possible D gene (6 bases). The germline V and J ends were trimmed by 4 bases and 4 bases, with 15 bases remaining between them. Germline V gene lookup returns CDR1 LGHDT and CDR2 YNNKEL (reference sequence). The CDR3 is 15 residues long. CDR3 sequence (DNA): TGTGCCAGCAGCCCCGTAAGCGCTAGCGCAGATACGCAGTATTTT. It translates to CASSPVSASADTQYF.

This clonotype has at least ten counts. CDR3 DNA: TGTGCCAGCAGTGGAGACAGGGCCCATGAAGCTTTCTTT. It encodes CASSGDRAHEAFF. The V and J genes are TRBV2 and TRBJ1-1; TRBD1 aligns across 7 bases. V lost 4 bases, J lost 7 bases, and 6 bases stayed unmatched. Looked up from germline, CDR1 is SNHLY and CDR2 is FYNNEI. The CDR3 is made up of 13 amino acids.

This clonotype is termed medium-sized (0.01 to 0.1%). The chain couples TRBV5-6 to TRBJ2-1; D remains unclear. The CDR3 spans 13 residues. V was shortened by 0 bases and J by 6 bases, with 7 bases between the two germline ends. Germline values: CDR1 SGHDT, CDR2 YYEEEE. CDR3 region: CASSLEVGNEQFF. The CDR3 nucleotides are TGTGCCAGCAGCTTGGAGGTAGGCAATGAGCAGTTCTTC.

This clonotype was detected a few times. This sequence joins TRBV2 and TRBJ2-7, with 9 nucleotides matching TRBD2. J gave up 1 base and V 8 bases, and 9 bases lay outside the gene matches. The CDR3 consists of 15 residues. Germline V lookup: CDR1 SNHLY, CDR2 FYNNEI. The CDR3 protein is CASGGSGRQSYEQYF. The CDR3 DNA sequence: TGTGCCAGCGGGGGTAGCGGGAGACAATCCTACGAGCAGTACTTC.

This clonotype was detected ten times or more. The chain carries TRBV15 and TRBJ2-7, with D possibly TRBD1 on 5 matching bases. Trimming took off 2 bases at V and 5 bases at J, with 16 bases between the two ends. Per the germline V gene, CDR1 is LNHNV and CDR2 is YYDKDF (reference sequence). This CDR3 has 15 amino acids. CDR3 region: CATSRLWAGNDEQYF. In DNA form, the CDR3 reads TGTGCCACCAGCAGACTTTGGGCAGGGAACGACGAGCAGTACTTC.

This clonotype was observed a few times. The chain links TRBV4-2 to TRBJ2-7, with D perhaps matching TRBD2 (5 bases). This CDR3 region has 13 residues. Germline V gene sequence: CDR1 LGHNA, CDR2 YNFKEQ. V was shortened by 4 bases and J by 2 bases, with 9 bases between the two germline ends. CDR3 in DNA: TGTGCCAGCAGCCCAACCGGGACCTACGAGCAGTACTTC. It encodes CASSPTGTYEQYF.

The chain couples TRBV7-3 to TRBJ1-1; D gene unclear. The V end lost 1 base, the J end lost 3 bases, and 6 bases lay between the germline ends. Germline lookup yields CDR1 SGHTA and CDR2 FQGTGA. The CDR3 has 13 residues. The CDR3 sequence is CASSLRSDTEAFF. The CDR3 bases are TGTGCCAGCAGCTTAAGGTCAGACACTGAAGCTTTCTTT.